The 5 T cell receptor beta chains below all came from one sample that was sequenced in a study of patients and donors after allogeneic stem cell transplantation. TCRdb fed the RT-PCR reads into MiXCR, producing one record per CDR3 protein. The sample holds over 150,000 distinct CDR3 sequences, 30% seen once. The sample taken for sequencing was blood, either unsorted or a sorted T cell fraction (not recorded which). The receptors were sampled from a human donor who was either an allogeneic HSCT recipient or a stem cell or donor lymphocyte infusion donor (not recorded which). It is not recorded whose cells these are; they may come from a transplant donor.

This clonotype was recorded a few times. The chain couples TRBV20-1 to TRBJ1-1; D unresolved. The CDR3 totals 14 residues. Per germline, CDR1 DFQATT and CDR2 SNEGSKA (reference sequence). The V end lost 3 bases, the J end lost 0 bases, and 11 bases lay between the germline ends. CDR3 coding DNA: TGCAGTGCTAGCAAGGCCCCCATGAACACTGAAGCTTTCTTT. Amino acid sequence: CSASKAPMNTEAFF.

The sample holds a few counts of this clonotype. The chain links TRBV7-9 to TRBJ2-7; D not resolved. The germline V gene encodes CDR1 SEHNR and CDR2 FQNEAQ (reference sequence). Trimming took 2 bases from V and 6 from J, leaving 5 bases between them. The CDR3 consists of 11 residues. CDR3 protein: CASSLWSEQYF. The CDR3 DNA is TGTGCCAGCAGCTTATGGTCCGAGCAGTACTTC.

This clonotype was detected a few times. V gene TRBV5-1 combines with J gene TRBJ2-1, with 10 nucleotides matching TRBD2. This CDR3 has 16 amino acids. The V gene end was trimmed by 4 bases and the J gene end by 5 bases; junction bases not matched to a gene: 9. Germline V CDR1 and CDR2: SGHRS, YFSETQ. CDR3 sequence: CASSPSLAGANNEQFF. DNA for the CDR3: TGCGCCAGCAGCCCCAGCCTAGCGGGAGCAAACAATGAGCAGTTCTTC.

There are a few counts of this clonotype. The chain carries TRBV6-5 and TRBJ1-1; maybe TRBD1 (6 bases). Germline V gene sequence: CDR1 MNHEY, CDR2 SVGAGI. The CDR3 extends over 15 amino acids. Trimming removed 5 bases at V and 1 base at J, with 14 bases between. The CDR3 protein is CASSPYTGSNTEAFF. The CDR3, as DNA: TGTGCCAGCAGTCCATATACAGGGTCGAACACTGAAGCTTTCTTT.

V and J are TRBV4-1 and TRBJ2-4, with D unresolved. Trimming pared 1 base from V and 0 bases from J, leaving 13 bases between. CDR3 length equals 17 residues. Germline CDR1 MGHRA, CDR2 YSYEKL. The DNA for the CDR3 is TGCGCCAGCAGCCAAGCAACGGCCATCTTAGCCAAAAACATTCAGTACTTC. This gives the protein CASSQATAILAKNIQYF.